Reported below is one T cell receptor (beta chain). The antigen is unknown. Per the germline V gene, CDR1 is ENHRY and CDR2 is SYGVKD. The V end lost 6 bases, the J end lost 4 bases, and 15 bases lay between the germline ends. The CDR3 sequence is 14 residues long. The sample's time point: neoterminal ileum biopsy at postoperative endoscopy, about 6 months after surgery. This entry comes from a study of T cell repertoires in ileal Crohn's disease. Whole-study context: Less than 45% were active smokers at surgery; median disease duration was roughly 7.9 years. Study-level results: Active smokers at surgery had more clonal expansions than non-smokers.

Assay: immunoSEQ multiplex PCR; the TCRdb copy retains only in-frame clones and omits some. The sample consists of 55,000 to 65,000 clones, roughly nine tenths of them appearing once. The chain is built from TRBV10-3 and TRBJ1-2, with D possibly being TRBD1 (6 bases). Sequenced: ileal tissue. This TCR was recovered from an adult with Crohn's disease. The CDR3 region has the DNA TGTGCCATCAGACCGACAGGCGAGGGCTATGGCTACACCTTC. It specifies CAIRPTGEGYGYTF.